The clone carrying this T cell receptor (beta chain) appeared many times. The target antigen is unknown. As it was prepared, the TCRbeta library received unique molecular identifiers. TCRdb redid the calling of the PCR reads with MiXCR, one entry per CDR3 protein. Of about 580,000 distinct CDR3 sequences listed, around 23% are singletons. This sample was taken from a study of T-cell reconstitution after alpha-beta-depleted transplantation in children. The study, taken as a whole, reports: After transplant, at about two months, alpha-beta T cells were reportedly derived from several hundred expanded graft clones.

There are 16 residues in the CDR3. Losses at the gene ends were 2 bases for V and 10 bases for J; bases not matched to a gene: 11. The V gene's germline CDR1 is SGHTA and CDR2 FQGNSA. The genes are TRBV7-2 and TRBJ2-1; 10 nucleotides align to TRBD2. The sequenced sample was PBMCs, mostly from graft donor cells, obtained 360 days after TCRalphabeta/CD19-depleted stem cell transplant. This TCR was recovered from a boy under two years old who had a stem cell transplant for acute myeloid leukemia, so the T cells may come from the graft donor. The CDR3 sequence is CASSLSSASGGGEQFF. CDR3 coding DNA: TGTGCCAGCAGCTTAAGTTCCGCTAGCGGGGGTGGCGAGCAGTTCTTC.